The 17 T cell receptor beta chains reported below all come from one sample, sequenced in a study of cytomegalovirus exposure and HLA in healthy donors. The study ran its PCR with 60 Vbeta and 13 Jbeta primers. Clones were read by immunoSEQ multiplex PCR, and TCRdb kept only the in-frame ones, dropping some. The profile covers 65,000 to 90,000 clones, with 79% appearing a single time and 2.5% taken by the ten largest. Material for sequencing was PBMCs. Receptors were obtained from a man under 40 in good health and CMV-seronegative.

The chain links TRBV6-5 to TRBJ2-7; the D is unclear. CDR3 length: 13 residues. In germline, CDR1 is MNHEY, CDR2 SVGAGI. V lost 2 bases and J 4 bases, leaving 9 bases between the germline ends. The CDR3 is CASSYAHSYEQYF. DNA for the CDR3: TGTGCCAGCAGTTACGCGCACTCTTACGAGCAGTACTTC.

The chain couples TRBV6-4 to TRBJ2-3; the match to TRBD2 covers 9 bases. Trimming cost V 0 bases and J 3 bases; bases outside gene matches: 7. The CDR3 runs 17 residues. The germline gives CDR1 MRHNA, CDR2 SNTAGT. The CDR3 protein is CASSDSAAGGPTDTQYF. CDR3 DNA: TGTGCCAGCAGTGACTCTGCTGCGGGGGGGCCGACAGATACGCAGTATTTT.

Regarding this clone: This specimen includes other DNA sequences encoding the same CDR3. The rearrangement uses TRBV6-5 and TRBJ2-5; D perhaps matches TRBD2 (6 bases). Trimming took off 8 bases at V and 2 bases at J, with 12 bases between the two ends. Germline V gives CDR1 MNHEY, CDR2 SVGAGI. This CDR3 has 13 amino acids. The CDR3 region is CASGGTYQETQYF. The DNA of the CDR3 is TGTGCCAGCGGAGGGACTTATCAAGAGACCCAGTACTTC.

The chain has TRBV9 and TRBJ1-4, with unresolved D. The CDR3 is made up of 13 amino acids. The germline gives CDR1 SGDLS, CDR2 YYNGEE. V was clipped by 2 bases and J by 8 bases, with 10 bases between them. The DNA for the CDR3 is TGTGCCAGCAGCGTCGACACCCGAGAAAAACTGTTTTTT. This codes for CASSVDTREKLFF.

This chain connects TRBV6-5 to TRBJ1-6, with D possibly TRBD1 on 5 matching bases. The CDR3 extends over 13 amino acids. The V end lost 7 bases, the J end lost 8 bases, and 12 bases lay between the germline ends. CDR1 MNHEY and CDR2 SVGAGI come from the germline V gene. CDR3 amino acids: CASNGGFDSPLHF. The CDR3 bases are TGTGCCAGCAATGGGGGGTTCGATTCACCCCTCCACTTT.

The CDR3 DNA follows: TGTGCCAGCAGCTACGGGACTAGCGGGGGGGTAGGTGGCGAGCAGTACTTC. It encodes CASSYGTSGGVGGEQYF. The genes are TRBV7-2 and TRBJ2-7; 16 nucleotides line up with TRBD2. CDR3 length: 17 amino acids. The ends lost 4 bases at V and 6 bases at J; junction bases unmatched: 9. Germline CDR1 is SGHTA and CDR2 is FQGNSA.

This chain links TRBV5-1 with TRBJ2-1; D is ambiguous. The CDR3 consists of 16 residues. Germline CDR1 SGHRS, CDR2 YFSETQ. V dropped 0 bases and J dropped 0 bases, with 10 bases sitting between them. CDR3 sequence: CASSLEPFSSYNEQFF. The CDR3 region has the DNA TGCGCCAGCAGCTTGGAACCGTTCAGCTCCTACAATGAGCAGTTCTTC.

The gene calls are TRBV30 and TRBJ2-1; maybe TRBD1 (6 bases). This CDR3 spans 12 amino acids. V was shortened by 8 bases and J by 7 bases, with 15 bases between the two germline ends. The germline V gene encodes CDR1 GTSNPN and CDR2 SVGIG (reference sequence). In DNA, the CDR3 is TGTGCCCACCGGGACAATCTTAATGAGCAGTTCTTC. Encoded protein: CAHRDNLNEQFF.

In DNA form, the CDR3 reads TGTGCCAGCAGTTTAAGGGACAGGGTTAATGAAAAACTGTTTTTT. It codes for CASSLRDRVNEKLFF. The chain is built from TRBV27 and TRBJ1-4; 9 bases line up with TRBD1. V dropped 2 bases and J dropped 4; count of bases not matched to a gene: 2. Germline CDR1 is MNHEY and CDR2 is SMNVEV (reference sequence). The CDR3 covers 15 residues.

This clone was counted a few times. The chain recombines TRBV7-8 with TRBJ1-3, with D perhaps matching TRBD1 (5 bases). CDR3 length equals 16 residues. Germline values: CDR1 SGHVS, CDR2 FQNEAQ. The ends were cut back, 5 bases at V and 3 bases at J, with 17 bases in the middle. CDR3 protein: CASSVRSGGGGNTIYF. CDR3 sequence (DNA): TGTGCCAGCAGCGTACGGAGTGGGGGAGGTGGAAACACCATATATTTT.

The chain links TRBV27 to TRBJ2-1, with D maybe TRBD2 (5 bases). The V end was cut by 6 bases, the J end by 4 bases, with 16 bases between. CDR3 length: 15 residues. CDR1 and CDR2 from the germline V gene are MNHEY and SMNVEV (reference sequence). The CDR3 is CASSPWTGKYNEQFF. CDR3 nucleotide sequence: TGTGCCAGCAGCCCTTGGACCGGGAAATACAATGAGCAGTTCTTC.

This sequence joins TRBV27 and TRBJ1-5; D is unclear. V shed 6 bases and J shed 2 bases, with 11 bases lying between them. This CDR3 contains 14 residues. Germline-derived CDR1 and CDR2 are MNHEY and SMNVEV (reference sequence). The CDR3 sequence: CASRGQRGNQPQHF. The CDR3, as DNA: TGTGCCAGCAGGGGCCAACGCGGCAATCAGCCCCAGCATTTT.

The sample holds one count of this clone. The chain joins TRBV6-5 to TRBJ1-6; 7 positions agree with TRBD1. The CDR3 extends over 15 amino acids. V dropped 7 bases and J dropped 7; count of bases not matched to a gene: 10. Germline V gene lookup returns CDR1 MNHEY and CDR2 SVGAGI. CDR3 protein: CASKPSGTANSPLHF. CDR3 coding DNA: TGTGCCAGCAAGCCATCCGGGACAGCAAATTCACCCCTCCACTTT.

The V call is TRBV7-9, the J call TRBJ2-2; possibly TRBD1 for D (6 bases). The V gene's germline CDR1 is SEHNR and CDR2 FQNEAQ (reference sequence). Trimming left V 7 bases short and J 1 base short, with 13 bases between. The CDR3 spans 15 residues. CDR3 loop: CASTQGRKNTGELFF. The DNA for the CDR3 is TGTGCCAGCACCCAGGGGCGTAAGAACACCGGGGAGCTGTTTTTT.

This chain joins TRBV5-5 and TRBJ1-2; no clear D gene. CDR1 is SGHKS and CDR2 is YYEKEE in the germline V gene (reference sequence). V gave up 4 bases and J gave up 3 bases, with 13 bases separating them. The length of the CDR3 is 14 residues. In DNA, the CDR3 is TGTGCCAGCAGCCCCGGGAATACTTACTATGGCTACACCTTC. Translated, it gives CASSPGNTYYGYTF.

The V and J genes are TRBV29-1 and TRBJ1-2; no clear D gene. With 4 bases removed from V and 4 bases from J, the gap between germline ends came to 7 bases. The CDR3 is 11 amino acids. Per the germline V gene, CDR1 is SQVTM and CDR2 is ANQGSEA. This CDR3 is CSVGASYGYTF. DNA of the CDR3: TGCAGCGTTGGGGCTTCCTATGGCTACACCTTC.

The rearrangement links TRBV15 to TRBJ2-2; TRBD1 agrees at 10 bases. From germline, CDR1 is LNHNV and CDR2 YYDKDF (reference sequence). CDR3 length: 16 amino acids. V dropped 4 bases and J dropped 4; count of bases not matched to a gene: 6. The CDR3 DNA reads as TGTGCCACCAGCAAAGAAGGGGACAGGGGCACCGGGGAGCTGTTTTTT. Protein: CATSKEGDRGTGELFF.